The 17 T cell receptor beta chains below all came from one sample that was sequenced in a study of shared clonotypes between healthy human individuals. Method: immunoSEQ multiplex PCR; TCRdb's copy keeps in-frame clones and lacks some. Here the sample spans approximately 2.3 million clones, roughly 93% being singletons. The sequenced sample consisted of naive CD4+ T cells from PBMCs. Documented subset: CD45RA+ positively selected. The receptor source for this set is a man aged 18 to 35 in good health. Some clones in this sample may be carry-over from other donors' samples.

To note about this clone: Other DNA sequences in this sample translate to the same CDR3. The chain couples TRBV7-2 to TRBJ2-1; D is unresolved. The CDR3 is 13 amino acids. Germline-derived CDR1 and CDR2 are SGHTA and FQGNSA. V was clipped by 3 bases and J by 5 bases, with 8 bases between them. This CDR3 is CASSLGYNNEQFF. CDR3 in DNA: TGTGCCAGCAGCTTGGGCTACAACAATGAGCAGTTCTTC.

This rearrangement joins TRBV2 to TRBJ2-1; possibly TRBD2 for D (6 bases). The CDR3 runs to 13 residues. V was cut by 1 base and J by 9 bases, with 10 bases left in between. In germline, CDR1 is SNHLY, CDR2 FYNNEI. The CDR3 DNA is TGTGCCAGCAGTGAAGGGAGCGGGTTTGAGCAGTTCTTC. Protein product: CASSEGSGFEQFF.

This chain connects TRBV28 to TRBJ2-7; 9 positions agree with TRBD1. Germline-derived CDR1 and CDR2 are MDHEN and SYDVKM. This CDR3 has 15 residues. The V segment lost 6 bases and the J segment 4 bases; nucleotides outside the gene matches: 10. In nucleotides, the CDR3 is TGTGCCAGCAGCCCAACCGGGACAGGGAATTACGAGCAGTACTTC. Protein: CASSPTGTGNYEQYF.

The chain carries TRBV29-1 and TRBJ1-2, with 7 bases lining up with TRBD1. Trimming took 6 bases from V and 2 from J; bases not matched to a gene: 6. Germline V gene sequence: CDR1 SQVTM, CDR2 ANQGSEA. The CDR3 spans 13 residues. As DNA, the CDR3 is TGCAGCGTCACGACAGGGAACAACTATGGCTACACCTTC. It translates to CSVTTGNNYGYTF.

V usage is TRBV19 and J usage is TRBJ2-3; 9 bases align to TRBD2. Per the germline V gene, CDR1 is LNHDA and CDR2 is SQIVND (reference sequence). The ends lost 9 bases at V and 7 bases at J; junction bases unmatched: 17. The CDR3 covers 16 residues. The CDR3 loop is CASDLGGSGSLYTQYF. The CDR3 nucleotides are TGTGCCAGCGACCTGGGGGGTAGCGGGAGCCTGTATACGCAGTATTTT.

The chain joins TRBV25-1 to TRBJ1-4; D is possibly TRBD1 (6 bases). V was pared by 1 base and J by 5 bases, with 11 bases between. Germline V gene sequence: CDR1 MGHDK, CDR2 SYGVNS. This CDR3 is 15 amino acids long. The CDR3 DNA reads TGTGCCAGCAGTGAATTTGAGGGGGGAAATGAAAAACTGTTTTTT. This gives the protein CASSEFEGGNEKLFF.

The rearrangement joins TRBV4-2 to TRBJ2-7; TRBD1 or TRBD2 may be the D gene (5 bases each). The V gene lost 4 bases and the J gene lost 2 bases, with 15 bases spanning the gap. Germline values: CDR1 LGHNA, CDR2 YNFKEQ. The CDR3 has 15 residues. The CDR3 DNA reads as TGTGCCAGCAGCCCTTCTGGGGGACCTACCTACGAGCAGTACTTC. This gives the protein CASSPSGGPTYEQYF.

The chain links TRBV9 to TRBJ1-1; tentatively, D is TRBD1 (6 bases). Germline V gives CDR1 SGDLS, CDR2 YYNGEE. The CDR3 consists of 15 residues. The V end was cut by 4 bases, the J end by 4 bases, with 17 bases between. CDR3 loop: CASSSGAQGSTEAFF. The CDR3 DNA reads TGTGCCAGCAGCTCGGGAGCTCAGGGGTCCACTGAAGCTTTCTTT. Complete variable domain (other parts from reference TRBV9 and TRBJ1-1): DSGVTQTPKHLITATGQRVTLRCSPRSGDLSVYWYQQSLDQGLQFLIQYYNGEERAKGNILERFSAQQFPDLHSELNLSSLELGDSALYFCASSSGAQGSTEAFFGQGTRLTVV.

This clone was seen just once. This sequence joins TRBV5-1 and TRBJ2-3; D might be TRBD2 (5 bases). Germline V gene lookup returns CDR1 SGHRS and CDR2 YFSETQ. Trimming took off 1 base at V and 2 bases at J, with 11 bases between the two ends. This CDR3 has 15 residues. In nucleotides, the CDR3 is TGCGCCAGCAGCTTGTCAGCCGGGAACACAGATACGCAGTATTTT. Translated, it gives CASSLSAGNTDTQYF.

V usage is TRBV6-5 and J usage is TRBJ2-1; 10 bases align to TRBD2. This CDR3 is built from 15 residues. Germline trimming cut 5 bases from V and 10 bases from J; bases unmatched to any gene: 11. Germline-derived CDR1 and CDR2 are MNHEY and SVGAGI. This CDR3 is CASSKSATSGFEQFF. The CDR3 bases are TGTGCCAGCAGTAAGAGCGCGACTAGCGGGTTCGAGCAGTTCTTC.

The V and J genes are TRBV7-2 and TRBJ2-6, with 8 bases matching TRBD1. With V trimmed by 3 bases and J by 2 bases, 6 bases remained unmatched. Looked up from germline, CDR1 is SGHTA and CDR2 is FQGNSA. The CDR3 sequence is 17 residues long. The CDR3 loop is CASSFGQGAPGANVLTF. The CDR3 nucleotides read TGTGCCAGCAGCTTCGGGCAGGGGGCGCCTGGGGCCAACGTCCTGACTTTC. Together with reference TRBV7-2 and TRBJ2-6, the CDR3 gives the full variable domain: GAGVSQSPSNKVTEKGKDVELRCDPISGHTALYWYRQSLGQGLEFLIYFQGNSAPDKSGLPSDRFSAERTGGSVSTLTIQRTQQEDSAVYLCASSFGQGAPGANVLTFGAGSRLTVL.

The J gene is TRBJ1-2, the V gene TRBV6-5; possible D gene TRBD1, 5 bases. Germline V gene sequence: CDR1 MNHEY, CDR2 SVGAGI. Between the trimmed V and J ends, which lost 6 bases and 7 bases, there was a span of 21 bases. The CDR3 is 15 amino acids. CDR3 residues: CASSLGPTQMGGYTF. The CDR3 DNA reads as TGTGCCAGCAGCCTGGGGCCCACGCAGATGGGTGGCTACACCTTC.

This clone was seen just once. The chain recombines TRBV7-2 with TRBJ1-2, with D perhaps matching TRBD1 (5 bases). V dropped 6 bases and J dropped 7 bases, with 18 bases sitting between them. Germline CDR1 is SGHTA and CDR2 is FQGNSA. CDR3 length: 14 amino acids. The CDR3 is CASSPQGMVSGYTF. The CDR3 nucleotides are TGTGCCAGCAGTCCGCAGGGTATGGTATCTGGCTACACCTTC.

The DNA for the CDR3 is TGTGCCAGCAGCCTCGACAGATCTGAAGCTTTCTTT. Translated: CASSLDRSEAFF. This chain joins TRBV11-2 and TRBJ1-1, with D possibly TRBD1 on 5 matching bases. The length of the CDR3 is 12 residues. From germline, CDR1 is SGHAT and CDR2 FQNNGV. The V gene lost 5 bases and the J gene lost 6 bases, with 10 bases spanning the gap.

The chain couples TRBV28 to TRBJ1-1; D not certain. The CDR3 contains 14 residues. V lost 5 bases and J 4 bases, leaving 14 bases between the germline ends. The V gene's germline CDR1 is MDHEN and CDR2 SYDVKM. CDR3 in DNA: TGTGCCAGCAGTCCCCATGAGGAGGGCACTGAAGCTTTCTTT. Residues: CASSPHEEGTEAFF. The whole variable domain, filled in from reference TRBV28 and TRBJ1-1, reads DVKVTQSSRYLVKRTGEKVFLECVQDMDHENMFWYRQDPGLGLRLIYFSYDVKMKEKGDIPEGYSVSREKKERFSLILESASTNQTSMYLCASSPHEEGTEAFFGQGTRLTVV.

The CDR3 here is CASSVGQGALGNTIYF. The DNA of the CDR3 is TGTGCCAGCAGCGTCGGACAGGGGGCGCTTGGAAACACCATATATTTT. This chain links TRBV9 with TRBJ1-3, with 11 bases matching TRBD1. Germline assignment: CDR1 SGDLS and CDR2 YYNGEE. The CDR3 consists of 16 residues. V gave up 2 bases and J gave up 3 bases; unmatched junction bases: 4. Full variable domain (missing parts from reference TRBV9 and TRBJ1-3): DSGVTQTPKHLITATGQRVTLRCSPRSGDLSVYWYQQSLDQGLQFLIQYYNGEERAKGNILERFSAQQFPDLHSELNLSSLELGDSALYFCASSVGQGALGNTIYFGEGSWLTVV.

V and J are TRBV28 and TRBJ2-7; D tentatively reads TRBD1 or TRBD2 (6 bases each). V lost 4 bases and J lost 1, with 14 bases in between. Germline-derived CDR1 and CDR2 are MDHEN and SYDVKM. The CDR3 is 15 residues long. CDR3 sequence (DNA): TGTGCCAGCAGTTCAGGGAAAGGGGGGTCCTACGAGCAGTACTTC. Translated, it gives CASSSGKGGSYEQYF.